This T cell receptor (beta chain) was identified in a study of cytomegalovirus exposure and HLA in healthy donors. Study details: Among the 300 to 500 genotyped donors, around 85% were placed in the Caucasian-associated ancestry cluster. Study-level points and caveats: Of the V segments, some could not be distinguished, including TRBV6-2 and TRBV6-3, and were excluded. Equally common other TCR beta chains were less clonally expanded than HLA-associated ones, a later analysis found.

The CDR3 covers 17 residues. Trimming removed 4 bases from V and 0 bases from J; junction bases left unmatched: 8. Germline-derived CDR1 and CDR2 are MDHEN and SYDVKM. All the people who gave samples were healthy bone marrow donors. Primers: 60 Vbeta forward and 13 Jbeta reverse. The assay was immunoSEQ multiplex PCR, and TCRdb's table has in-frame clones only and misses some. The profile shows fewer than 200,000 clones, over 60% of them singletons. Comments on this clone: Its antigen remains unidentified.

The clonotype was recovered from a girl between 5 and 17 years old in good health and CMV-seronegative. Material for sequencing was PBMCs. V and J are TRBV28 and TRBJ1-5; 8 bases map to TRBD1. The DNA for the CDR3 is TGTGCCAGCAGTTCTCCGACAGGGGCATATAGCAATCAGCCCCAGCATTTT. This encodes CASSSPTGAYSNQPQHF.